The rows below give T cell receptor beta chains drawn from one sample of a study of blood T cell repertoires in COVID-19. The assay was immunoSEQ multiplex PCR, and TCRdb's table has in-frame clones only and misses some. The sample shows 150,000 to 200,000 clones, about 85% of them seen only once. The sample taken for sequencing was peripheral blood. The origin of the receptors is a man between 65 and 85 years old with active or convalescent COVID-19. Both conserved end residues are part of each CDR3. A D gene is named only where the DNA matches it firmly. Not all rows give a size; the values are once, few, many and, for expanded clones, a class.

DNA: TGCGCCAGCAGCTGGACAGGGGAGGACTATGGCTACACCTTC; CDR3: CASSWTGEDYGYTF; size: NA; J: TRBJ1-2; D: TRBD1; V: TRBV5-1
DNA: TGTGCCATCAGTGAGTCAGCTTACACTGAAGCTTTCTTT; CDR3: CAISESAYTEAFF; size: NA; J: TRBJ1-1; D: NA; V: TRBV10-3
DNA: TGTGCCAGCAGCTTAGCAGACTACGAGCAGTACTTC; CDR3: CASSLADYEQYF; size: NA; J: TRBJ2-7; D: NA; V: TRBV11-2
DNA: TGTGCCAGCAAAGAAGTTTTGAGCTCCTACAATGAGCAGTTCTTC; CDR3: CASKEVLSSYNEQFF; size: NA; J: TRBJ2-1; D: NA; V: TRBV28
DNA: TGTGCCAGCTCACCACTTTTCGGGGGGGCCCGCACAGATACGCAGTATTTT; CDR3: CASSPLFGGARTDTQYF; size: few; J: TRBJ2-3; D: TRBD2; V: TRBV18
DNA: TGTGCCAGCAGTTCCCTAGGTAGGAACTACGAGCAGTACTTC; CDR3: CASSSLGRNYEQYF; size: NA; J: TRBJ2-7; D: NA; V: TRBV28
DNA: TGTGCCAGCAGCGGAGGAGATACGCAGTATTTT; CDR3: CASSGGDTQYF; size: NA; J: TRBJ2-3; D: NA; V: TRBV5-4
DNA: TGTGCCAGCAGTTATTCGAACACCATATATTTT; CDR3: CASSYSNTIYF; size: once; J: TRBJ1-3; D: NA; V: TRBV7-2
DNA: TGTGCCAGCTCACCTAATCGACAGGGGCTCGAGCAGTACTTC; CDR3: CASSPNRQGLEQYF; size: NA; J: TRBJ2-7; D: TRBD1; V: TRBV18
DNA: TGCAGTGCCCAGGTGACGGATACGCAGTATTTT; CDR3: CSAQVTDTQYF; size: NA; J: TRBJ2-3; D: NA; V: TRBV20-1
DNA: TGTGCCAGCAGCCAAGAAGGGGTCATACAGTACTTC; CDR3: CASSQEGVIQYF; size: NA; J: TRBJ2-7; D: NA; V: TRBV14
DNA: TGTGCCTGGGGCCTTAGCGGGGCGGTGCAGTTCTTC; CDR3: CAWGLSGAVQFF; size: once; J: TRBJ2-1; D: TRBD2; V: TRBV30
DNA: TGTGCCAGCAGCGTAGCAACAGGCCCCCCCTACGAGCAGTACTTC; CDR3: CASSVATGPPYEQYF; size: NA; J: TRBJ2-7; D: NA; V: TRBV9
DNA: TGTGCCAGTAGATATAGGCCCGGGGAGACCCAGTACTTC; CDR3: CASRYRPGETQYF; size: NA; J: TRBJ2-5; D: NA; V: TRBV19
DNA: TGTGCCAGCAGCGTACAGGGAGGAGGGAACACTGAAGCTTTCTTT; CDR3: CASSVQGGGNTEAFF; size: NA; J: TRBJ1-1; D: NA; V: TRBV9
DNA: TGTGCCAGCCGGGACAGTAAGGATGAGCAGTTCTTC; CDR3: CASRDSKDEQFF; size: NA; J: TRBJ2-1; D: TRBD1; V: TRBV28
DNA: TGTGCCAGCAATTCTGGCAGGTCCTACGAGCAGTACTTC; CDR3: CASNSGRSYEQYF; size: NA; J: TRBJ2-7; D: NA; V: TRBV28
DNA: TGTGCCAGCAGTTTATTTGACAGGGGGCGTTCACCCCTCCACTTT; CDR3: CASSLFDRGRSPLHF; size: NA; J: TRBJ1-6; D: TRBD1; V: TRBV28
DNA: TGTGCCAGCAGCAAGGGGGGGACTTCCTCTGGGGAGCTGTTTTTT; CDR3: CASSKGGTSSGELFF; size: NA; J: TRBJ2-2; D: NA; V: TRBV7-7
DNA: TGTGCCACCTCAACTAAGCGGAACGGGGAGCTGTTTTTT; CDR3: CATSTKRNGELFF; size: NA; J: TRBJ2-2; D: NA; V: TRBV15
DNA: TGTGCCAGCAGTTTCAGGGAAGCTAACTATGGCTACACCTTC; CDR3: CASSFREANYGYTF; size: NA; J: TRBJ1-2; D: NA; V: TRBV27
DNA: TGTGCCAGTAGTATTAGTCAGGGGGCGACCAATGAGCAGTTCTTC; CDR3: CASSISQGATNEQFF; size: NA; J: TRBJ2-1; D: TRBD1; V: TRBV19
DNA: TGCGCCAGCAGCTCCCTAGGAGCAAATACTTTGGGTGCCACTGAAGCTTTCTTT; CDR3: CASSSLGANTLGATEAFF; size: NA; J: TRBJ1-1; D: NA; V: TRBV5-1
DNA: TGTGCCAGCAGCCGCCAAAGGGAGACTGAAGCTTTCTTT; CDR3: CASSRQRETEAFF; size: NA; J: TRBJ1-1; D: NA; V: TRBV5-6
DNA: TGCGCCAGCAGTGAGGCCCCGGGAGCGGGGGGGAACACCGGGGAGCTGTTTTTT; CDR3: CASSEAPGAGGNTGELFF; size: NA; J: TRBJ2-2; D: TRBD2; V: TRBV10-1
DNA: TGTGCCTCCTCATTCCGCGGGTCCTACGAGCAGTACTTC; CDR3: CASSFRGSYEQYF; size: NA; J: TRBJ2-7; D: NA; V: TRBV11-2